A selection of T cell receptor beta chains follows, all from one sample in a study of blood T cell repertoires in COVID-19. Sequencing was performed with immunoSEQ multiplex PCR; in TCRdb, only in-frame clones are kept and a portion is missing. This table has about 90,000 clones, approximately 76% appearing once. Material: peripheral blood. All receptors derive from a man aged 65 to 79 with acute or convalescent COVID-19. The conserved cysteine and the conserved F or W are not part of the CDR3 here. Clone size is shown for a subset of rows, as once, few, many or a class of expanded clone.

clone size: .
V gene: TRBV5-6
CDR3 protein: ASSPVTGAGTQY

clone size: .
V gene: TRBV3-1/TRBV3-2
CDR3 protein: ASSKGPPRQGRNTEAF

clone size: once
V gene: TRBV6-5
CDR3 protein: ASSYWQGEAEAF

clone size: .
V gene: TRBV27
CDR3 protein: ASAGRYASTDTQY

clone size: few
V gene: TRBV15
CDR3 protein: ATSKQGYGELF

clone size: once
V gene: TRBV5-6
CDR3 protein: ASSLDRNTEAF

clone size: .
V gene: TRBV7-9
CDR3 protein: ASSPDRGENSPLH

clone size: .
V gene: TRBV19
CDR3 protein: ASSISDRSASGNTIY

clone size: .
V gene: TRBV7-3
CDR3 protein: ASSLRGGGELF

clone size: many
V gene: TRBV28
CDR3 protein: ASSQSVPGGNIQY

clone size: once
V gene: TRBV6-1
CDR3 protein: ASSGRRGNLNTEAF

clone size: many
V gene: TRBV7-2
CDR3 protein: ASSLEVSGVGAGANVLT

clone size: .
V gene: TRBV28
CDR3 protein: ASSRDNRGNTEAF

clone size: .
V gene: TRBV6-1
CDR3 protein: ASSEKEAVNSPLH

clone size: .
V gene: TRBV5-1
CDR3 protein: ASSRGDSDEQY

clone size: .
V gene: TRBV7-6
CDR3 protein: ASSFYGQGAETQY

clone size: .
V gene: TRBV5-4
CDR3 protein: ASSLDLTGGQETQY

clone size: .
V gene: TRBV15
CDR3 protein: ATSRGQGGNYEQY

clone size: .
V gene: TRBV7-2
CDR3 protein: ASNMRSSYNSPLH

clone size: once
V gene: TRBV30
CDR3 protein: AFLDSFNYGYT

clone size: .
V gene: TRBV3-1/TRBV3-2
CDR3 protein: ASSQGGGGGVGDTQY

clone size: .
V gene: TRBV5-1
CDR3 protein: ASSSGQGGNSPLH

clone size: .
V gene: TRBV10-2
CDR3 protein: ASSDPTETQY

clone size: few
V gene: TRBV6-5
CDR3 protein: ASQDRVGTEAF

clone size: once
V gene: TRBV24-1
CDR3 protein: ATSDLGGAHGTDTQY

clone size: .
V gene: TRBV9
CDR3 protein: ASSGGLAGAVTGELF

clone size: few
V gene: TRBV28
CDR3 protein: ASSRSDTWNTEAF

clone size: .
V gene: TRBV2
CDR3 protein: ASKGQGVTYGYT